This passage covers 31 T cell receptor beta chains from one sample sequenced in a study of T cell repertoires in cytomegalovirus infection. In TCRdb, the reads were re-called with MiXCR into one record per CDR3 protein. Counted here are hundreds of thousands of distinct CDR3 sequences, about a sixth occurring once; the ten biggest clones make up about 11%. What was sequenced was PBMCs. All receptors come from a human donor in good health (CMV status not recorded). Some clones in this sample may be carry-over from other donors' samples.

This clonotype was seen a few times. The chain carries TRBV20-1 and TRBJ1-5; no definite D call. The V gene's germline CDR1 is DFQATT and CDR2 SNEGSKA (reference sequence). The V end was cut by 0 bases, the J end by 4 bases, with 10 bases between. This CDR3 comprises 14 residues. CDR3 nucleotides: TGCAGTGCTAGAGATCCGGGAGGGAATCAGCCCCAGCATTTT. It translates to CSARDPGGNQPQHF.

The rearrangement joins TRBV12-3 or TRBV12-4 to TRBJ1-3, with D tentatively TRBD1 (5 bases). The V and J ends lost 4 bases and 0 bases respectively, with 7 bases between them. This CDR3 has 14 amino acids. The CDR3 here is CASSWGGSGNTIYF. The CDR3 bases are TGTGCCAGCAGTTGGGGGGGCTCTGGAAACACCATATATTTT.

The V and J genes are TRBV10-3 and TRBJ1-6; tentative D call: TRBD1 (5 bases). The CDR3 is 12 residues long. V lost 6 bases and J 7 bases, leaving 7 bases between the germline ends. Germline V lookup: CDR1 ENHRY, CDR2 SYGVKD. CDR3 protein: CAISRVNSPLHF. The CDR3 region has the DNA TGTGCCATCAGCAGGGTCAATTCACCCCTCCACTTT.

This clonotype was recorded at least ten times. This chain's CDR3 is CASSGQENQPQHF. The DNA for the CDR3 is TGTGCCAGCAGCGGACAGGAGAATCAGCCCCAGCATTTT. The chain joins TRBV7-6 to TRBJ1-5; 7 positions agree with TRBD1. The CDR3 consists of 13 residues. V was clipped by 5 bases and J by 4 bases; unmatched bases: 2. Per germline, CDR1 SGHVS and CDR2 FNYEAQ.

This clonotype was recorded a few times. The chain links TRBV7-9 to TRBJ2-4; D gene uncertain. CDR1 and CDR2 from the germline V gene are SEHNR and FQNEAQ (reference sequence). The CDR3 loop spans 15 amino acids. Trimming pared 1 base from V and 1 base from J, leaving 8 bases between. The CDR3 nucleotides are TGTGCCAGCAGCTTAGTGGGGTCTGCCAAAAACATTCAGTACTTC. Translation gives CASSLVGSAKNIQYF.

The chain employs TRBV13 and TRBJ2-5, with 15 bases fitting TRBD2. This CDR3 has 18 amino acids. Germline CDR1 reads PRHDT; CDR2 reads FYEKMQ (reference sequence). With V trimmed by 5 bases and J by 2 bases, 9 bases remained unmatched. CDR3 nucleotides: TGTGCCAGCAGCCTTGGGACTAGCGGGGGGCTGTCTCAAGAGACCCAGTACTTC. The encoded protein is CASSLGTSGGLSQETQYF.

This clonotype came up a few times. The rearrangement links TRBV19 to TRBJ2-7, with D possibly matching TRBD1 (6 bases). Looked up from germline, CDR1 is LNHDA and CDR2 is SQIVND (reference sequence). Trimming pared 5 bases from V and 3 bases from J, leaving 14 bases between. The CDR3 sequence is 14 residues long. DNA of the CDR3: TGTGCCAGTAGTTACTCAGAGACAGGCTACGAGCAGTACTTC. Translation: CASSYSETGYEQYF.

This chain links TRBV18 with TRBJ2-1, with 9 bases matching TRBD1. From germline, CDR1 is KGHSH and CDR2 LQKENI. The V and J ends lost 3 bases and 4 bases, in that order; junction bases with no gene match: 22. This CDR3 contains 21 residues. The CDR3 bases are TGTGCCAGCTCACCCTCATTACTGGACAGGGGACCTCCTGGTTCGTACAATGAGCAGTTCTTC. It is translated as CASSPSLLDRGPPGSYNEQFF.

This clonotype was seen more than once but under ten times. V is TRBV7-2 and J is TRBJ2-6, with 9 bases identical to TRBD1. This CDR3 contains 21 residues. Germline lookup yields CDR1 SGHTA and CDR2 FQGNSA. The V gene end was trimmed by 5 bases and the J gene end by 0 bases; junction bases not matched to a gene: 17. Here the CDR3 reads CASSPTFGQGISSSGANVLTF. The DNA for the CDR3 is TGTGCCAGCAGCCCTACATTCGGACAGGGGATTTCGAGCTCTGGGGCCAACGTCCTGACTTTC.

This clonotype was found many times. The chain links TRBV25-1 to TRBJ2-7; weak D call: TRBD2 (5 bases). This CDR3 region has 15 residues. Trimming removed 4 bases at V and 7 bases at J, with 20 bases between. Germline V CDR1 and CDR2: MGHDK, SYGVNS. The CDR3 sequence is CASSGKTYEDSEQYF. The CDR3 nucleotides are TGTGCCAGCAGTGGGAAGACTTACGAGGACTCTGAGCAGTACTTC.

This clonotype was observed a few times. This chain joins TRBV20-1 and TRBJ2-7, with D perhaps TRBD1 (6 bases). Germline V gene lookup returns CDR1 DFQATT and CDR2 SNEGSKA (reference sequence). With 5 bases removed from V and 6 bases from J, the gap between germline ends came to 17 bases. The CDR3 contains 13 residues. The CDR3 DNA follows: TGCAGTGCTCGGGGTAAATGGGACACCGAGCAGTACTTC. Translating gives CSARGKWDTEQYF.

This chain joins TRBV27 and TRBJ1-1, with no clear D. The CDR3 has 16 residues. V shed 1 base and J shed 0 bases, with 12 bases lying between them. Germline CDR1 is MNHEY and CDR2 is SMNVEV (reference sequence). CDR3: CASSLFGRNMNTEAFF. The CDR3 region has the DNA TGTGCCAGCAGTTTATTTGGTAGGAACATGAACACTGAAGCTTTCTTT.

At least ten counts were recorded for this clonotype. The gene calls are TRBV20-1 and TRBJ2-7; weak D call: TRBD1 (6 bases). The ends were cut back, 3 bases at V and 5 bases at J, with 20 bases in the middle. This CDR3 is 15 amino acids long. Looked up from germline, CDR1 is DFQATT and CDR2 is SNEGSKA (reference sequence). The chain's CDR3 is CSASPPGVIGNEQYF. The CDR3, as DNA: TGCAGTGCTAGTCCGCCAGGGGTTATAGGGAACGAGCAGTACTTC.

This clonotype was recorded a few times. As DNA, the CDR3 is TGTGCCAGCAGTGAGGGGGTAGGGTCACCCCTCCACTTT. Translating it yields CASSEGVGSPLHF. The chain recombines TRBV2 with TRBJ1-6; D may be TRBD1 (5 bases). Germline CDR1 is SNHLY and CDR2 is FYNNEI. V lost 3 bases and J 10 bases, leaving 10 bases between the germline ends. The CDR3 covers 13 residues.

J is TRBJ1-1 and V is TRBV9; 7 nucleotides agree with TRBD1. The ends lost 3 bases at V and 4 bases at J; junction bases unmatched: 6. The CDR3 extends over 14 amino acids. Germline V gene lookup returns CDR1 SGDLS and CDR2 YYNGEE. The CDR3 loop is CASSAGQETTEAFF. CDR3 bases: TGTGCCAGCAGCGCCGGACAGGAGACCACTGAAGCTTTCTTT.

CDR3 sequence: CASSFGGPALLEQYF. The CDR3 DNA reads as TGTGCCAGCAGTTTTGGCGGGCCGGCCCTACTGGAGCAGTACTTC. The chain links TRBV28 to TRBJ2-7; possible D gene TRBD2, 5 bases. CDR3 length: 15 amino acids. Trimming shortened V by 3 bases and J by 7 bases, and 19 bases separated the two germline ends. Per the germline V gene, CDR1 is MDHEN and CDR2 is SYDVKM.

The chain employs TRBV28 and TRBJ1-3; tentatively, D is TRBD1 (6 bases). Germline loops: CDR1 MDHEN, CDR2 SYDVKM. The ends were cut back, 7 bases at V and 1 base at J, with 11 bases in the middle. The CDR3 sequence is 14 residues long. The CDR3 protein is CASNPQGSGNTIYF. The DNA of the CDR3 is TGTGCCAGCAACCCTCAGGGGTCTGGAAACACCATATATTTT.

This clonotype was observed at least ten times. This rearrangement joins TRBV19 to TRBJ1-2; D is ambiguous. The germline CDR1 and CDR2 sequences are LNHDA and SQIVND (reference sequence). Trimming took off 6 bases at V and 0 bases at J, with 8 bases between the two ends. The CDR3 consists of 13 residues. The CDR3 DNA follows: TGTGCCAGTAGCCTCTTAGCTAACTATGGCTACACCTTC. This gives the protein CASSLLANYGYTF.

This clonotype was recorded a few times. The chain joins TRBV15 to TRBJ1-2, with TRBD1 matching over 10 bases. J lost 6 bases, V lost 6 bases, and 13 bases had no gene match. Germline V CDR1 and CDR2: LNHNV, YYDKDF (reference sequence). The CDR3 is 16 residues long. The CDR3 DNA is TGTGCCACCAGTCTGACCCGGACAGGGGGTGATCATGGCTACACCTTC. This translates into CATSLTRTGGDHGYTF.

This clonotype was picked up many times. The genes are TRBV28 and TRBJ2-5; D not certain. The germline V gene encodes CDR1 MDHEN and CDR2 SYDVKM. The CDR3 loop spans 11 amino acids. The germline V and J ends were trimmed by 3 bases and 5 bases, with 4 bases remaining between them. CDR3 sequence (DNA): TGTGCCAGCAGTTTCTTTGAGACCCAGTACTTC. It is translated as CASSFFETQYF.

The gene calls are TRBV28 and TRBJ2-1; maybe TRBD2 (5 bases). V lost 3 bases and J lost 6, with 18 bases in between. CDR3 length: 16 residues. Germline V CDR1 and CDR2: MDHEN, SYDVKM. CDR3 sequence reads: CASSFTVLLAGNEQFF. The CDR3 coding sequence is TGTGCCAGCAGTTTTACCGTGCTTCTGGCGGGCAATGAGCAGTTCTTC.

The table lists this clonotype with a few counts. The chain combines TRBV5-1 with TRBJ1-1; D perhaps matches TRBD1 (6 bases). V gave up 4 bases and J gave up 1 base, with 14 bases separating them. The CDR3 is 15 residues long. Germline V gives CDR1 SGHRS, CDR2 YFSETQ. The CDR3 here is CASSTATRGNTEAFF. The CDR3 DNA is TGCGCCAGCAGCACCGCTACCAGGGGGAACACTGAAGCTTTCTTT.

The sample holds many counts of this clonotype. This chain links TRBV7-2 with TRBJ2-7, with 11 nucleotides matching TRBD2. The CDR3 runs 17 residues. V lost 5 bases to trimming and J lost 0 bases; unmatched junction nucleotides: 9. Per germline, CDR1 SGHTA and CDR2 FQGNSA. The CDR3 sequence: CASSMGLADPSSYEQYF. The DNA for the CDR3 is TGTGCCAGCAGCATGGGACTAGCGGATCCTTCCTCCTACGAGCAGTACTTC.

This clonotype appeared many times. This rearrangement joins TRBV7-6 to TRBJ2-5, with TRBD2 matching 13 bases. The junction had 5 bases not matched to a gene; V was cut back by 5 bases and J by 2 bases. The CDR3 covers 16 residues. Germline V lookup: CDR1 SGHVS, CDR2 FNYEAQ. The CDR3 sequence is CASSPTSGGAQETQYF. The CDR3, as DNA: TGTGCCAGCAGCCCAACTAGCGGGGGGGCTCAAGAGACCCAGTACTTC.

This clonotype was detected ten times or more. The chain recombines TRBV7-2 with TRBJ1-2, with 7 bases lining up with TRBD1. Germline V lookup: CDR1 SGHTA, CDR2 FQGNSA. Trimming at V came to 6 bases and at J to 4 bases, leaving 11 bases not matched to a gene. The CDR3 has 15 residues. CDR3 DNA sequence: TGTGCCAGCAGTCGCATGAAGACAGGGACCTATGGCTACACCTTC. Its translation is CASSRMKTGTYGYTF.

This clonotype was detected only a few times. The rearrangement uses TRBV7-9 and TRBJ1-4; 9 bases match TRBD1. This CDR3 has 14 amino acids. From germline, CDR1 is SEHNR and CDR2 FQNEAQ (reference sequence). V lost 5 bases to trimming and J lost 8 bases; unmatched junction nucleotides: 6. As DNA, the CDR3 is TGTGCCAGCAGCCAAGGACAGGGGTGGGAAAAACTGTTTTTT. Amino acids: CASSQGQGWEKLFF.

The rearrangement joins TRBV12-3 or TRBV12-4 to TRBJ1-5; tentatively, D is TRBD1 (6 bases). This CDR3 has 15 amino acids. V was cut by 6 bases and J by 0 bases, with 12 bases left in between. CDR3 residues: CASRETGGSNQPQHF. The CDR3, as DNA: TGTGCCAGCAGGGAGACAGGAGGTAGCAATCAGCCCCAGCATTTT.

This clonotype turned up a few times. This chain uses TRBV20-1 with TRBJ2-3; D is perhaps TRBD2 (5 bases). V dropped 3 bases and J dropped 8 bases, with 27 bases sitting between them. This CDR3 is built from 17 residues. Germline assignment: CDR1 DFQATT and CDR2 SNEGSKA (reference sequence). The CDR3 sequence: CSAREAVASWIRGTQYF. CDR3 DNA: TGCAGTGCTAGGGAGGCCGTGGCTAGCTGGATTCGGGGTACGCAGTATTTT.

The chain couples TRBV20-1 to TRBJ2-2; D is ambiguous. This CDR3 is 14 amino acids long. The V and J ends lost 2 bases and 2 bases respectively, with 9 bases between them. Germline V CDR1 and CDR2: DFQATT, SNEGSKA (reference sequence). CDR3 nucleotides: TGCAGTGCTAGAAGCGCCAGCAACACCGGGGAGCTGTTTTTT. Translating it yields CSARSASNTGELFF.

The chain employs TRBV27 and TRBJ2-1, with 9 bases that match TRBD2. This CDR3 is 15 amino acids long. Looked up from germline, CDR1 is MNHEY and CDR2 is SMNVEV (reference sequence). Unmatched junction bases numbered 11, after V lost 8 bases and J lost 6 bases. The CDR3 DNA is TGTGCCAGCTTTTCTGGGGCGGGGGGGAGCAATGAGCAGTTCTTC. Translated, it gives CASFSGAGGSNEQFF.

This clonotype was recorded a few times. The CDR3 DNA follows: TGTGCCAGCAGTTTGGGGGACAGGGTAAAAGATACGCAGTATTTT. This translates into CASSLGDRVKDTQYF. The rearrangement joins TRBV12-3 or TRBV12-4 to TRBJ2-3, with TRBD1 matching over 9 bases. Losses at the gene ends were 3 bases for V and 5 bases for J; bases not matched to a gene: 6. This CDR3 has 15 amino acids.